Listed below are T cell receptor beta chains from one sample, sequenced in a study of control samples from healthy donors and cancer patients. Data came from immunoSEQ multiplex PCR; TCRdb stores just in-frame clones and leaves some out. The sample has about 120,000 clones; 80% to 90% are singletons. Sequenced input: PBMCs. Receptors were obtained from a woman aged 50 to 60 with colorectal cancer. Each CDR3 is given with its conserved first and last residue. Clone size is not always given. Where it is, it says once, few, many or a class for expanded clones.

v_call: TRBV28; clone_size: -; cdr3_aa: CASSFRGAINAGELFF
v_call: TRBV10-3; clone_size: -; cdr3_aa: CAISVQSGFNSPLHF
v_call: TRBV28; clone_size: -; cdr3_aa: CASSRPGHPNTGELFF
v_call: TRBV19; clone_size: -; cdr3_aa: CASSVAGLNQPQHF
v_call: TRBV15; clone_size: -; cdr3_aa: CATQGVAGKPDTQYF
v_call: TRBV7-2; clone_size: -; cdr3_aa: CASSPRPLPGELFF
v_call: TRBV6-2/TRBV6-3; clone_size: once; cdr3_aa: CASSLGGLSTDTQYF
v_call: TRBV11-2; clone_size: -; cdr3_aa: CASSHAASGYNEQFF
v_call: TRBV6-5; clone_size: -; cdr3_aa: CASRPGAGLAYEQYF
v_call: TRBV10-3; clone_size: -; cdr3_aa: CATLGSSDTGELFF
v_call: TRBV28; clone_size: -; cdr3_aa: CASIPSPQSGNTIYF
v_call: TRBV4-1; clone_size: -; cdr3_aa: CASSQENNLYGYTF
v_call: TRBV13; clone_size: -; cdr3_aa: CASSVGLYEQYF
v_call: TRBV6-1; clone_size: -; cdr3_aa: CASSDPRAGAYNEQFF
v_call: TRBV19; clone_size: -; cdr3_aa: CASSIGGQHAYEQYF
v_call: TRBV19; clone_size: -; cdr3_aa: CASSDGGAANTGELFF
v_call: TRBV6-2/TRBV6-3; clone_size: -; cdr3_aa: CASSRLTYGYTF
v_call: TRBV11-3; clone_size: -; cdr3_aa: CASSPRGTRTGELFF
v_call: TRBV11-2; clone_size: -; cdr3_aa: CASSPYTQEPEQYF
v_call: TRBV5-1; clone_size: -; cdr3_aa: CASSFTGPQDYGYTF
v_call: TRBV6-5; clone_size: -; cdr3_aa: CASTRQFLAGELFF
v_call: TRBV30; clone_size: -; cdr3_aa: CAWGMMPSNTGELFF
v_call: TRBV19; clone_size: -; cdr3_aa: CASSARDTEAFF
v_call: TRBV20-1; clone_size: -; cdr3_aa: CSASPLAGGPGELFF
v_call: TRBV2; clone_size: -; cdr3_aa: CASSGTGAYEQYF
v_call: TRBV6-5; clone_size: -; cdr3_aa: CASRLSRSSYEQYF
v_call: TRBV10-1; clone_size: -; cdr3_aa: CASSESGAGQETQYF
v_call: TRBV10-3; clone_size: few; cdr3_aa: CAISWKKGNLTRNTEAFF